What follows describes a single T cell receptor beta chain. Clones were sequenced by immunoSEQ multiplex PCR, and TCRdb holds only the in-frame ones, with some missing. The sample consists of over a thousand clones, 88% of them appearing once. The entry originates in a study of radiotherapy plus CTLA-4 blockade in lung cancer. On the study more broadly: Disease control reached approximately 29%, with objective responses in about 19%.

V lost 1 base to trimming and J lost 3 bases, with 7 bases between them. The CDR3 contains 13 residues. Germline V gene sequence: CDR1 SGHAT, CDR2 FQNNGV. The rearrangement joins TRBV11-2 to TRBJ2-7, with a tentative D call TRBD2 (5 bases). The sequence derives from a human donor with non-small cell lung cancer who had a complete response to radiotherapy plus ipilimumab. The sample here was tumor tissue, taken from a patient treated with radiotherapy plus ipilimumab. CDR3 in amino acids: CASSLGRGYEQYF. CDR3 sequence (DNA): TGTGCCAGCAGCTTAGGCCGGGGCTACGAGCAGTACTTC.